These T cell receptor beta chains were read from a single sample in a study of OX40 agonist ivuxolimab in advanced cancers. Clones were sequenced by immunoSEQ multiplex PCR, and TCRdb holds only the in-frame ones, with some missing. The sample contains roughly 80,000 clones, around 80% of which appear only once. Source: CD4+ or CD8+ T cells sorted from blood, taken in a trial of the OX40 agonist ivuxolimab. The receptor source for this set is an adult with an advanced solid tumor such as melanoma, head and neck, liver or kidney cancer. The CDR3 runs from the conserved cysteine through the conserved F or W. A D gene is named only where the DNA matches it firmly. Rows may omit the clone size; those that give it use once, few, many or a size class.

j_call d_call clone_size v_call cdr3_nt cdr3_aa
TRBJ2-5 TRBD1 NA TRBV28 TGTGCCAGCAGTTCCGGGACAGGGAAAGAGACCCAGTACTTC CASSSGTGKETQYF
TRBJ2-1 TRBD2 NA TRBV7-2 TGTGCCAGCAGCTTAGGGATTAGCGGGGGGCAGGGTGAGCAGTTCTTC CASSLGISGGQGEQFF
TRBJ1-2 NA NA TRBV28 TGTGCCAGCACCTTGGGGGCTGCGGGTGACTATGGCTACACCTTC CASTLGAAGDYGYTF
TRBJ2-2 NA NA TRBV4-2 TGTGCCAGCAGCCAAGGAACAGGACTCCTAAACACCGGGGAGCTGTTTTTT CASSQGTGLLNTGELFF
TRBJ2-3 NA NA TRBV5-1 TGCGCCAGCAGCCTGGATGTTGACCTCACAGATACGCAGTATTTT CASSLDVDLTDTQYF
TRBJ1-1 TRBD1 NA TRBV5-4 TGTGCCAGCAGCCCGCGGACAGGGAGGACTGAAGCTTTCTTT CASSPRTGRTEAFF
TRBJ2-2 NA NA TRBV4-1 TGCGCCAGCAGCCAAGGGGCGATTGTAACCATGAGAGGGACAGGGGAGCTGTTTTTT CASSQGAIVTMRGTGELFF
TRBJ2-1 NA NA TRBV27 TGTGCCAGCAGTCCACTTCCCCGGGGGGCGAGGAGCAATGAGCAGTTCTTC CASSPLPRGARSNEQFF
TRBJ2-1 TRBD1 NA TRBV7-9 TGTGCCAGCAGCTTCTGGACAGGGGACAGCTCCTACAATGAGCAGTTCTTC CASSFWTGDSSYNEQFF
TRBJ2-2 TRBD1 NA TRBV29-1 TGCAGCGCCCGGACAGGGGGCAGATCCGGGGAGCTGTTTTTT CSARTGGRSGELFF
TRBJ1-5 NA NA TRBV27 TGTGCCAGCAGTTCCACTCCGTTCCTCAGGGGCGGAAATCAGCCCCAGCATTTT CASSSTPFLRGGNQPQHF
TRBJ2-3 NA NA TRBV4-3 TGCGCCAGCAGCACAAGAATCACAGATACGCAGTATTTT CASSTRITDTQYF
TRBJ1-2 TRBD1 NA TRBV28 TGTGCCAGCACCGCAGGGGGGCGCAACTATGGCTACACCTTC CASTAGGRNYGYTF
TRBJ1-4 NA few TRBV21-1 TGTGCCCACCGAAGGGAAAAACTGTTTTTT CAHRREKLFF
TRBJ1-3 NA NA TRBV5-8 TGTGCCAGCAGCTTGGTTACAGAAAGCTCTGGAAACACCATATATTTT CASSLVTESSGNTIYF
TRBJ2-3 TRBD2 NA TRBV6-1 TGTGCCAGCAGTGAAGTTCCAGCGGGGGGGCGGGATACGCAGTATTTT CASSEVPAGGRDTQYF
TRBJ2-2 TRBD2 NA TRBV5-4 TGTGCCGCAACTAACGCGGGGGGCGCCGACACCGGGGAGCTGTTTTTT CAATNAGGADTGELFF
TRBJ2-5 NA few TRBV6-1 TGTGCAAACGAGACAGGCCTTCAAGAGACCCAGTACTTC CANETGLQETQYF
TRBJ1-5 NA NA TRBV19 TGTGCCAGTAGTATGAGACAGGTTTATAGCAATCAGCCCCAGCATTTT CASSMRQVYSNQPQHF
TRBJ1-6 NA NA TRBV27 TGTGCCAGCAGTTTATCGAGCTCCTATAATTCACCCCTCCACTTT CASSLSSSYNSPLHF
TRBJ1-2 NA NA TRBV13 TGTGCCAGCAGCCCCGGACGGAGTAACTATGGCTACACCTTC CASSPGRSNYGYTF
TRBJ2-7 NA NA TRBV28 TGTGCCAGCAGTAGGCCGGGCTCCTACGAGCAGTACTTC CASSRPGSYEQYF
TRBJ2-2 NA NA TRBV2 TGTGCCAGCAGTGAACGCCAGACAACCGGGGAGCTGTTTTTT CASSERQTTGELFF
TRBJ1-5 NA NA TRBV7-9 TGTGCCAGCAGCTCCGACAGCCTCAATCAGCCCCAGCATTTT CASSSDSLNQPQHF